These T cell receptor beta chains were read from a single sample in a study of beta chain features in type 1 diabetes. The repertoire was sequenced with immunoSEQ multiplex PCR; TCRdb's copy has only in-frame clones and lacks some. The table records 240,000 or so clones, around 13% of them present only once. Sequencing input: naive CD4+ T cells from blood. The receptors originated from a man aged 25-40 years with type 1 diabetes. The CDR3 runs from the conserved cysteine through the conserved F or W. D genes are given only for firm matches. For some rows the clone size is stated as once, few or many, or as a class when expanded; others skip it.

CDR3 protein	CDR3 DNA	clone size	V gene	J gene	D gene
CASSLLGGENTQYF	TGTGCCAGCAGCTTGTTAGGGGGCGAGAATACGCAGTATTTT	NA	TRBV5-4	TRBJ2-3	TRBD1
CSATGQETQYF	TGCAGTGCTACGGGTCAAGAGACCCAGTACTTC	few	TRBV20-1	TRBJ2-5	NA
CASSYLSSGNSYEQYF	TGTGCCAGCAGTTACTTAAGTAGCGGAAACTCCTACGAGCAGTACTTC	few	TRBV6-6	TRBJ2-7	NA
CASSSDGRRHNEQFF	TGTGCCAGCAGCTCGGACGGACGGAGGCACAATGAGCAGTTCTTC	few	TRBV5-4	TRBJ2-1	NA
CASSLDREAFF	TGTGCCAGCAGCTTAGACAGAGAAGCTTTCTTT	NA	TRBV7-9	TRBJ1-1	NA
CAWVAGKYNEQFF	TGTGCCTGGGTAGCGGGAAAATACAATGAGCAGTTCTTC	NA	TRBV30	TRBJ2-1	TRBD2
CASSQDLNTDTQYF	TGCGCCAGCAGCCAGGACTTAAACACAGATACGCAGTATTTT	once	TRBV5-1	TRBJ2-3	NA
CSVGDRAYEQYF	TGCAGCGTTGGGGACAGGGCCTACGAGCAGTACTTC	NA	TRBV29-1	TRBJ2-7	TRBD1
CASSFDQGARNTEAFF	TGTGCCAGCAGTTTTGATCAAGGGGCAAGGAACACTGAAGCTTTCTTT	NA	TRBV27	TRBJ1-1	NA
CASSGQGQGTYNEQFF	TGTGCCAGTAGTGGACAGGGACAGGGGACCTACAATGAGCAGTTCTTC	few	TRBV19	TRBJ2-1	TRBD1
CAAEENNEQFF	TGTGCCGCGGAGGAGAACAATGAGCAGTTCTTC	NA	TRBV30	TRBJ2-1	NA
CASRDSLGELFF	TGTGCCAGCAGGGACAGCCTCGGGGAGCTGTTTTTT	NA	TRBV9	TRBJ2-2	NA
CASSSTGLGDSPLHF	TGTGCCAGCAGTTCCACAGGGTTGGGGGATTCACCCCTCCACTTT	few	TRBV6-5	TRBJ1-6	NA
CASSARGLAGGTDTQYF	TGTGCCAGCAGCGCCCGAGGACTAGCGGGGGGTACAGATACGCAGTATTTT	few	TRBV9	TRBJ2-3	TRBD2
CASSLGGGYEAFF	TGCGCCAGCAGCTTGGGAGGGGGCTATGAAGCTTTCTTT	NA	TRBV5-1	TRBJ1-1	TRBD1
CASSRGLAGEYGEQYF	TGTGCCAGCTCACGAGGACTAGCGGGAGAGTATGGGGAGCAGTACTTC	NA	TRBV18	TRBJ2-7	TRBD2
CASSSNGGGNYGYTF	TGCGCCAGCAGCTCCAACGGGGGGGGCAACTATGGCTACACCTTC	NA	TRBV5-1	TRBJ1-2	NA
CASSQGLAGTDTQYF	TGTGCCAGCTCCCAAGGACTAGCGGGAACAGATACGCAGTATTTT	NA	TRBV18	TRBJ2-3	TRBD2
CASSLDRGRNEQFF	TGTGCCAGCAGCCTGGACAGGGGGCGAAATGAGCAGTTCTTC	NA	TRBV5-4	TRBJ2-1	TRBD1
CASSLLGRGETQYF	TGTGCCAGTAGCCTACTCGGCCGGGGAGAGACCCAGTACTTC	few	TRBV19	TRBJ2-5	NA
CASSFGQINQPQHF	TGTGCCAGCAGTTTCGGACAAATCAATCAGCCCCAGCATTTT	NA	TRBV28	TRBJ1-5	NA
CSVGERDRRKTQYF	TGCAGCGTTGGTGAGCGGGATCGCAGAAAGACCCAGTACTTC	NA	TRBV29-1	TRBJ2-5	TRBD2
CASSLALAGETQYF	TGTGCCAGCAGCTTAGCCCTAGCGGGGGAGACCCAGTACTTC	NA	TRBV7-9	TRBJ2-5	TRBD2
CASSQGQAKEAQYF	TGTGCCAGCAGCCAAGGACAGGCTAAAGAGGCCCAGTACTTC	few	TRBV5-4	TRBJ2-5	TRBD1
CAINNLGEQFF	TGTGCCATCAATAATCTCGGGGAGCAGTTCTTC	NA	TRBV10-3	TRBJ2-1	NA
CASSLVEGKTQYF	TGTGCCAGCAGCTTAGTTGAGGGAAAGACCCAGTACTTC	few	TRBV7-8	TRBJ2-5	NA
CATAGYEQYF	TGTGCCACCGCGGGGTACGAGCAGTACTTC	few	TRBV7-9	TRBJ2-7	NA
CASSLLGTGNTEQYF	TGTGCCAGCAGCTTGCTCGGGACAGGGAACACCGAGCAGTACTTC	NA	TRBV5-6	TRBJ2-7	TRBD1
CAWSVGQDNSPLHF	TGTGCCTGGAGTGTGGGGCAGGATAATTCACCCCTCCACTTT	NA	TRBV30	TRBJ1-6	NA
CASSQTGVRNQPQHF	TGCGCCAGCAGCCAAACGGGGGTACGCAATCAGCCCCAGCATTTT	few	TRBV4-1	TRBJ1-5	NA
CASRLGPQGLNTEAFF	TGTGCCAGCAGATTAGGACCCCAGGGCTTAAACACTGAAGCTTTCTTT	few	TRBV11-2	TRBJ1-1	NA
CSVERDSGNTIYF	TGCAGCGTTGAGAGGGACTCTGGAAACACCATATATTTT	few	TRBV29-1	TRBJ1-3	NA
CASSGTGRGEAFF	TGTGCCAGCAGCGGGACAGGCCGAGGTGAAGCTTTCTTT	NA	TRBV2	TRBJ1-1	TRBD1
CASSFRLAEQETQYF	TGTGCCAGCAGCTTCCGGTTAGCGGAGCAAGAGACCCAGTACTTC	few	TRBV5-4	TRBJ2-5	NA
CASSRTDSSMDEQFF	TGTGCTAGCAGCAGGACAGACAGTTCCATGGATGAGCAGTTCTTC	few	TRBV7-7	TRBJ2-1	NA
CASSLAPGQPQHF	TGTGCCAGCAGCTTAGCGCCGGGGCAGCCCCAGCATTTT	NA	TRBV7-9	TRBJ1-5	NA
CASSTTATYEQYF	TGTGCCAGCAGCACAACAGCCACCTACGAGCAGTACTTC	few	TRBV11-3	TRBJ2-7	NA
CASSLGGRGDSGTQYF	TGTGCCAGCAGCTTGGGTGGCCGGGGTGATAGTGGCACGCAGTATTTT	NA	TRBV5-4	TRBJ2-3	NA
CASSVDGTSYEQFF	TGTGCCAGCAGCGTAGACGGGACTAGCTATGAGCAGTTCTTC	few	TRBV9	TRBJ2-1	TRBD2
CASSFRGSPAYF	TGTGCCAGCAGTTTCCGCGGGTCGCCGGCGTACTTC	few	TRBV27	TRBJ2-7	NA
CASSLGADLTDTQYF	TGTGCCAGCAGTTTAGGGGCCGACCTCACAGATACGCAGTATTTT	NA	TRBV28	TRBJ2-3	NA
CASSLTTPIDTQYF	TGTGCCAGCAGCTTAACTACGCCTATTGATACGCAGTATTTT	NA	TRBV7-9	TRBJ2-3	NA
CASSEPSRSYGYTF	TGTGCCAGCAGTGAACCCTCTCGGAGCTATGGCTACACCTTC	NA	TRBV25-1	TRBJ1-2	NA
CASSQGRSDSTGAFF	TGTGCCAGCAGCCAAGGGCGGTCAGACAGCACGGGAGCTTTCTTT	few	TRBV14	TRBJ1-1	NA
CASIAGVSYNEQFF	TGTGCCAGCATAGCGGGGGTGTCCTACAATGAGCAGTTCTTC	NA	TRBV2	TRBJ2-1	TRBD2
CAWSVHAGSTDTQYF	TGTGCCTGGAGTGTACACGCGGGTAGCACAGATACGCAGTATTTT	NA	TRBV30	TRBJ2-3	NA
CASSLRRQGEPQYF	TGTGCCAGCAGCTTACGCCGACAGGGGGAACCCCAGTACTTC	few	TRBV7-9	TRBJ2-5	TRBD1
CAWANSGANVLTF	TGTGCCTGGGCTAACTCTGGGGCCAACGTCCTGACTTTC	NA	TRBV30	TRBJ2-6	NA
CASRHLQGGYEQYF	TGTGCCAGCAGACACTTACAGGGGGGGTACGAGCAGTACTTC	NA	TRBV11-2	TRBJ2-7	NA
CASSLNGVSYNEQFF	TGTGCCAGCAGCTTAAACGGGGTCTCCTACAATGAGCAGTTCTTC	NA	TRBV7-2	TRBJ2-1	NA
CAIRGQENTEAFF	TGTGCCATCAGGGGACAGGAGAACACTGAAGCTTTCTTT	few	TRBV10-3	TRBJ1-1	TRBD1
CASSSYRGLYDGYTF	TGTGCCAGCAGCTCGTACAGGGGCCTCTATGATGGCTACACCTTC	NA	TRBV5-8	TRBJ1-2	TRBD1
CASSLIRGDEQYF	TGTGCCAGCAGCTTGATCAGGGGGGACGAGCAGTACTTC	NA	TRBV7-9	TRBJ2-7	NA